This TCR beta chain was sequenced during a study of CD8+ T cells in alopecia areata. Study results and caveats: Tofacitinib significantly reduced both scalp clonality and expanded CD8+ clones among the top 100.

Details on this clone: Its cognate antigen is unknown.

This CDR3 spans 14 amino acids. Looked up from germline, CDR1 is MNHEY and CDR2 is SVGAGI. V shed 4 bases and J shed 5 bases, with 14 bases lying between them. As to treatment: oral pan-JAK inhibitor, 5-10 mg twice daily. The authors extracted RNA and reverse transcribed it into cDNA as the sequencing template. TCRdb keeps only in-frame clones here, not all; method: immunoSEQ multiplex PCR. This sample has 150,000 to 250,000 clones, with about 62% found just once. The TCR was taken from a human donor with alopecia areata. J is TRBJ1-2 and V is TRBV6-5; no definite D call. The source material was CD4+ T cells sorted from blood, sampled at week 24, from a patient treated with tofacitinib. DNA for the CDR3: TGTGCCAGCAGTTCCTACATGGGCTATTATGGCTACACCTTC. Its translation: CASSSYMGYYGYTF.